This T cell receptor (beta chain) comes out of a study of T-cell memory formation after mild COVID-19. Sample barcodes and UMIs were carried by the TCR alpha and TCR beta cDNA libraries that 5'RACE generated with constant-segment primers. TCRdb re-called the 5' RACE reads through MiXCR, storing one row per CDR3 protein. In the table there are around 400,000 distinct CDR3 sequences, roughly a quarter of which are singletons. General study findings and limits: Clones contracting over day 15 to 85 were CD4/CD8 balanced, with later expanders leaning CD4+. Most CD4+ clones that shrank were in CM and EM, while CD8+ ones turned up in EMRA. Prior to infection, memory already included some responding clones, suggesting cross-reactive memory joined.

Worth noting for this clonotype: The antigen remains undetermined.

The sample consisted of PBMCs or a T cell subset sorted from them (not recorded which). This sequence was found in an adult woman who had mild COVID-19 (a few samples of this study predate the infection). Cell type and time point are not known.

As DNA, the CDR3 is TGCAGTGCTAGAGCCCCAGGGGGGGGGACTGAAGCTTTCTTT. It codes for CSARAPGGGTEAFF. V and J are TRBV20-1 and TRBJ1-1, with 7 bases fitting TRBD1. Germline CDR1 is DFQATT and CDR2 is SNEGSKA (reference sequence). CDR3 length equals 14 residues. With V trimmed by 1 base and J by 5 bases, 7 bases remained unmatched.